Listed below are T cell receptor beta chains from one sample, sequenced in a study of T-cell memory formation after mild COVID-19. One entry per CDR3 protein, called by TCRdb with MiXCR from the 5' RACE reads. Of around 250,000 distinct CDR3 sequences listed, 8.5% to 9.5% were seen once; the top ten hold under 25%. The sample consisted of PBMCs or a T cell subset sorted from them (not recorded which). The receptor set was obtained from a man between 18 and 29 years old who had mild COVID-19 (a few samples of this study predate the infection). Cell type and time point are not known. CDR3s include the opening cysteine and the closing phenylalanine or tryptophan. The D gene is left open where the match is weak. Clone sizes are given selectively: once, few, many, or a class where the clone is expanded.

v_gene	d_gene	abundance	len	j_gene	CDR3aa	CDR3nt
TRBV7-9	.	few	14	TRBJ1-1	CASRLTGEYTEAFF	TGTGCCAGCAGGTTAACCGGGGAATACACTGAAGCTTTCTTT
TRBV10-3	.	few	13	TRBJ2-1	CAIRSGRDDEQFF	TGTGCCATCAGATCGGGCAGGGATGATGAGCAGTTCTTC
TRBV9	TRBD2	.	15	TRBJ2-3	CASSVEGGGEDTQYF	TGTGCCAGCAGCGTAGAAGGCGGGGGGGAAGATACGCAGTATTTT
TRBV7-3	TRBD2	few	15	TRBJ2-3	CASSPLAGGRKAQYF	TGTGCCAGCAGCCCCCTAGCGGGGGGCCGCAAGGCGCAGTATTTT
TRBV5-1	.	few	15	TRBJ2-2	CASRQPGSNTGELFF	TGCGCCAGCAGGCAACCTGGGTCGAACACCGGGGAGCTGTTTTTT
TRBV7-9	.	few	13	TRBJ1-4	CASSPQNNEKLFF	TGTGCCAGCAGCCCGCAGAATAATGAAAAACTGTTTTTT
TRBV20-1	.	.	16	TRBJ1-6	CSARDGRSSYNSPLHF	TGCAGTGCTAGAGATGGCAGGAGCTCCTATAATTCACCCCTCCACTTT
TRBV28	.	.	14	TRBJ1-1	CASSSGYRETEAFF	TGTGCCAGCAGTTCAGGATACAGGGAGACTGAAGCTTTCTTT
TRBV20-1	TRBD2	few	13	TRBJ2-3	CSGKRDYTDTQYF	TGCAGTGGCAAGCGGGACTACACAGATACGCAGTATTTT
TRBV12-3/TRBV12-4	.	few	14	TRBJ1-5	CASSYRDYNQPQHF	TGTGCCAGCAGTTACCGGGACTACAATCAGCCCCAGCATTTT
TRBV7-9	.	few	13	TRBJ2-3	CASHMGGTDTQYF	TGTGCCAGCCACATGGGGGGCACAGATACGCAGTATTTT
TRBV12-3/TRBV12-4	.	.	15	TRBJ1-3	CASSPSGTAGNTIYF	TGTGCCAGCAGTCCCTCAGGGACGGCTGGAAACACCATATATTTT
TRBV5-1	.	many	14	TRBJ2-3	CASSLGGPTDTQYF	TGCGCCAGCAGCTTGGGGGGGCCCACAGATACGCAGTATTTT
TRBV5-1	TRBD2	few	15	TRBJ2-3	CASSPGGGETDTQYF	TGCGCCAGCAGCCCGGGGGGAGGGGAAACAGATACGCAGTATTTT
TRBV20-1	.	few	11	TRBJ1-2	CSAWTDYGYTF	TGCAGTGCTTGGACGGACTATGGCTACACCTTC
TRBV27	.	few	16	TRBJ2-2	CASSSYRRGVTGELFF	TGTGCCAGCAGTTCCTACAGAAGGGGGGTCACCGGGGAGCTGTTTTTT